This is a list of T cell receptor beta chains from one sample in a study of cytomegalovirus exposure and HLA in healthy donors. The data were produced by immunoSEQ multiplex PCR, yet TCRdb's version contains in-frame clones alone and is incomplete. The table records approximately 200,000 clones, roughly 77% of them present only once. Material for sequencing was PBMCs. All receptors come from a man aged 30 to 39 in good health and CMV-seropositive. The CDR3 runs from the conserved cysteine through the conserved F or W.

j_call v_call cdr3_aa
TRBJ2-7 TRBV18 CASSPGAGGGPYEQYF
TRBJ1-1 TRBV5-1 CASSFLDMNTEAFF
TRBJ2-2 TRBV7-9 CASSSPEGGTGELFF
TRBJ1-4 TRBV7-2 CASSVQGIEKLFF
TRBJ1-6 TRBV7-2 CASSSQPQGAGNSPLHF
TRBJ1-5 TRBV2 CASSSSQTGVQPQHF
TRBJ1-3 TRBV5-4 CASSPGLGNTIYF
TRBJ1-1 TRBV7-9 CASSSSGTDTEAFF
TRBJ2-3 TRBV5-1 CASSGGLAGIDDTQYF
TRBJ2-6 TRBV5-4 CASTRGGKGPGGANVLAF
TRBJ2-2 TRBV25-1 CASSEQGTGELFF
TRBJ2-3 TRBV6-4 CASSDSPGVYTDTQYF
TRBJ2-7 TRBV9 CASSVASSALVYEQYF
TRBJ2-7 TRBV6-6 CASNQRPGQGSNEQYF
TRBJ2-6 TRBV7-2 CASSLEPVSGANVLTF
TRBJ2-1 TRBV2 CASSEQTSRYNEQFF
TRBJ2-1 TRBV10-3 CAISVGGYNEQFF
TRBJ2-7 TRBV5-1 CASSLALEQYF
TRBJ2-2 TRBV7-2 CALSGGLTGELFF
TRBJ1-1 TRBV18 CASSAGMNTEAFF
TRBJ2-7 TRBV11-2 CASSPSGTLTYEQYF
TRBJ1-2 TRBV18 CASSPGQTPGYGYTF